Listed here are 23 T cell receptor beta chains from one sample, sequenced in a study of response to subunit inactivated influenza vaccine (dated by TCRdb to between 2018 and 2020). The receptor library was made with RT-PCR. TCRdb records Illumina HiSeq 2500 as the sequencer. TCRdb reprocessing: public reads trimmed at Q25 with fastp, clones called with MiXCR, in-frame beta chains kept. Identical CDR3 protein sequences are pooled into one entry, listed with their most common genes and DNA. This sample lists about 830,000 distinct CDR3 sequences; roughly 18% were detected once. The top ten constitute roughly a tenth of the sample. This specimen consisted of PBMCs from blood, obtained about 5 days after vaccination. The receptors originated from a man aged 50 or older who received an inactivated influenza vaccine. Donor details come from another sample of the same person, matched by shared clones.

This rearrangement joins TRBV12-3 or TRBV12-4 to TRBJ2-3; 7 bases line up with TRBD1. The CDR3 has 12 residues. Unmatched junction bases numbered 2, after V lost 6 bases and J lost 5 bases. DNA for the CDR3: TGTGCCAGCAGCGGGGACAGAGATACGCAGTATTTT. This translates into CASSGDRDTQYF.

This clonotype was seen repeatedly, ten times or more. The V call is TRBV28, the J call TRBJ2-1; weak D call: TRBD2 (5 bases). Trimming removed 5 bases from V and 5 bases from J, with 13 bases in between. From germline, CDR1 is MDHEN and CDR2 SYDVKM. The CDR3 has 14 residues. CDR3 amino acids: CASSPPGGNNEQFF. The CDR3 coding sequence is TGTGCCAGCAGTCCCCCCGGAGGCAACAATGAGCAGTTCTTC.

This clonotype was found a few times. The chain uses TRBV6-5 and TRBJ1-5; no definite D call. The germline V and J ends were trimmed by 4 bases and 7 bases, with 8 bases remaining between them. This CDR3 comprises 12 residues. CDR1 MNHEY and CDR2 SVGAGI come from the germline V gene. The CDR3 DNA sequence: TGTGCCAGCAGTTCCGTAGGCCAGCCCCAGCATTTT. Translation gives CASSSVGQPQHF.

This clonotype was counted between two and nine times. The CDR3 nucleotides are TGTGCCACCAACTCGTTTGTAACCCACGAGCAGTACTTC. Encoded protein: CATNSFVTHEQYF. The genes are TRBV28 and TRBJ2-7; no firm D call. This CDR3 region has 13 residues. The germline V gene has CDR1 MDHEN and CDR2 SYDVKM. V lost 10 bases to trimming and J lost 5 bases, with 18 bases between them.

This chain uses TRBV12-3 or TRBV12-4 with TRBJ2-1; a possible D gene is TRBD2 (5 bases). V was clipped by 3 bases and J by 10 bases, with 19 bases between them. The CDR3 totals 15 residues. As DNA, the CDR3 is TGTGCCAGCAGTTTGGGTCCGGGGTCCGGACCCGAGCAGTTCTTC. Its translation: CASSLGPGSGPEQFF.

This clonotype showed up many times. The chain employs TRBV5-1 and TRBJ1-5; 10 bases are shared with TRBD1. J lost 5 bases, V lost 0 bases, and 2 bases had no gene match. CDR1 and CDR2 (germline): SGHRS, YFSETQ. CDR3 length: 15 residues. The CDR3 coding sequence is TGCGCCAGCAGCTTGGGCGGACAGGGGGATCAGCCCCAGCATTTT. Translated: CASSLGGQGDQPQHF.

This clonotype was observed at least ten times. The V gene is TRBV5-4, the J gene TRBJ1-1; a possible D gene is TRBD1 (6 bases). Germline V gene data show CDR1 as SGHNT and CDR2 as YYREEE (reference sequence). The CDR3 totals 11 residues. Trimming left V 5 bases short and J 12 bases short, with 14 bases between. CDR3 nucleotides: TGTGCCAGCAGAGGCAGGGGTCTGCCTTTCTTT. Encoded protein: CASRGRGLPFF. The whole variable domain, remainder taken from reference TRBV5-4 and TRBJ1-1, is ETGVTQSPTHLIKTRGQQVTLRCSSQSGHNTVSWYQQALGQGPQFIFQYYREEENGRGNFPPRFSGLQFPNYSSELNVNALELDDSALYLCASRGRGLPFFGQGTRLTVV.

This clonotype was seen repeatedly, ten times or more. This chain links TRBV5-1 with TRBJ2-1, with unresolved D. The germline gives CDR1 SGHRS, CDR2 YFSETQ. V was shortened by 7 bases and J by 1 base, with 9 bases between the two germline ends. The CDR3 runs 13 residues. The CDR3 protein is CASSTKSYNEQFF. CDR3 bases: TGCGCCAGCTCGACGAAGTCCTACAATGAGCAGTTCTTC.

The chain joins TRBV5-1 to TRBJ1-2; 10 nucleotides agree with TRBD1. The CDR3 extends over 14 amino acids. Trimming at V came to 7 bases and at J to 6 bases, leaving 9 bases not matched to a gene. Germline V gene lookup returns CDR1 SGHRS and CDR2 YFSETQ. The CDR3 bases are TGCGCCAGCCGATATCGGACAGGGGGAGATGGCTACACCTTC. It yields the protein CASRYRTGGDGYTF.

This clonotype was seen many times. The chain joins TRBV10-3 to TRBJ2-2, with unresolved D. With 10 bases removed from V and 3 bases from J, the gap between germline ends came to 12 bases. The CDR3 runs to 13 residues. CDR1 is ENHRY and CDR2 is SYGVKD in the germline V gene. CDR3 protein: CATQTEYTGELFF. The CDR3 DNA reads as TGTGCCACACAGACCGAATACACCGGGGAGCTGTTTTTT.

This chain joins TRBV3-1 and TRBJ2-5; D not certain. CDR1 and CDR2 (germline): LGHDT, YNNKEL (reference sequence). The V and J ends lost 0 bases and 7 bases respectively, with 9 bases between them. CDR3 length: 13 amino acids. CDR3 in amino acids: CASSQEGPLTQYF. The CDR3 DNA reads as TGTGCCAGCAGCCAAGAAGGGCCGCTGACCCAGTACTTC.

This clonotype has a handful of counts. J is TRBJ2-5 and V is TRBV7-9; 10 bases map to TRBD2. V dropped 5 bases and J dropped 4; count of bases not matched to a gene: 10. The CDR3 loop spans 16 amino acids. Germline values: CDR1 SEHNR, CDR2 FQNEAQ (reference sequence). The CDR3 here is CASSPLSSGGGETQYF. The CDR3 nucleotides are TGTGCCAGCAGCCCCCTCTCTAGCGGGGGAGGAGAGACCCAGTACTTC.

The chain couples TRBV7-9 to TRBJ2-2; weak D call: TRBD1 (5 bases). CDR3 length: 14 amino acids. Germline CDR1 is SEHNR and CDR2 is FQNEAQ (reference sequence). Trimming took 5 bases from V and 8 from J, leaving 15 bases between them. DNA for the CDR3: TGTGCCAGCAGCCAATCGACAGTCACAGGGGAGCTGTTTTTT. This translates into CASSQSTVTGELFF.

This sequence joins TRBV27 and TRBJ2-7; 8 bases line up with TRBD2. J was trimmed by 4 bases and V by 0 bases; bases with no gene match: 8. The CDR3 is 16 residues long. Germline CDR1 is MNHEY and CDR2 is SMNVEV (reference sequence). As DNA, the CDR3 is TGTGCCAGCAGTTTATCGATTAACGGACTAGCTTACGAGCAGTACTTC. This encodes CASSLSINGLAYEQYF.

This clonotype has a count of ten or more. This chain joins TRBV15 and TRBJ2-7; possibly TRBD1 for D (6 bases). Deletions cut 0 bases from V and 7 bases from J, with 13 bases between. The CDR3 extends over 14 amino acids. Germline CDR1 LNHNV, CDR2 YYDKDF (reference sequence). DNA of the CDR3: TGTGCCACCAGCAGAGAGGGCAGGGGACGGGAGCAGTACTTC. Residues: CATSREGRGREQYF. Looking up the rest from reference TRBV15 and TRBJ2-7 gives the full variable domain: DAMVIQNPRYQVTQFGKPVTLSCSQTLNHNVMYWYQQKSSQAPKLLFHYYDKDFNNEADTPDNFQSRRPNTSFCFLDIRSPGLGDTAMYLCATSREGRGREQYFGPGTRLTVT.

The rearrangement links TRBV7-9 to TRBJ2-1; 8 nucleotides agree with TRBD1. Germline trimming cut 3 bases from V and 8 bases from J; bases unmatched to any gene: 12. CDR1 is SEHNR and CDR2 is FQNEAQ in the germline V gene (reference sequence). This CDR3 comprises 16 residues. Written as DNA, the CDR3 is TGTGCCAGCAGCTTGACACCGGGACAGGCCGATTATGAGCAGTTCTTC. This translates into CASSLTPGQADYEQFF.

This chain links TRBV12-3 or TRBV12-4 with TRBJ1-5; TRBD1 matches at 7 bases. Trimming cost V 6 bases and J 0 bases; bases outside gene matches: 11. The length of the CDR3 is 17 residues. The CDR3 protein is CASRKSQGGYSNQPQHF. The CDR3 DNA follows: TGTGCCAGCAGAAAAAGTCAGGGGGGATATAGCAATCAGCCCCAGCATTTT.

V and J are TRBV4-2 and TRBJ2-3, with TRBD2 identical over 8 bases. This CDR3 contains 16 residues. The V gene's germline CDR1 is LGHNA and CDR2 YNFKEQ. V lost 2 bases and J lost 1; bases outside the gene matches: 5. DNA for the CDR3: TGTGCCAGCAGCCAACCCGGGACTAGGGGCACAGATACGCAGTATTTT. It is translated as CASSQPGTRGTDTQYF.

This clonotype was observed at least ten times. The V call is TRBV18, the J call TRBJ2-1, with 12 bases aligning to TRBD2. CDR1 is KGHSH, CDR2 LQKENI, per germline. After removal of 3 bases from V and 0 bases from J, the junction contained 3 bases not matched to a gene. The CDR3 is 17 amino acids. The CDR3 reads CASSPTSGGFSYNEQFF. The DNA of the CDR3 is TGTGCCAGCTCACCCACTAGCGGGGGGTTCTCCTACAATGAGCAGTTCTTC.

This clonotype was observed at least ten times. V and J are TRBV29-1 and TRBJ1-1, with D unclear. The length of the CDR3 is 11 residues. Trimming cost V 3 bases and J 10 bases, with 12 bases left between them. The germline gives CDR1 SQVTM, CDR2 ANQGSEA. The CDR3 nucleotides are TGCAGCGTTGATGTGGGATGGGTAGCTTTCTTT. Residues: CSVDVGWVAFF.

This clonotype occurred many times. The V and J genes are TRBV12-3 or TRBV12-4 and TRBJ2-7, with 7 bases that match TRBD2. This CDR3 has 13 residues. Losses at the gene ends were 3 bases for V and 5 bases for J; bases not matched to a gene: 4. The CDR3 coding sequence is TGTGCCAGCAGTTTGGGAGGGGCCCACGAGCAGTACTTC. It yields the protein CASSLGGAHEQYF.

This clonotype showed up just a few times. V gene TRBV5-6 combines with J gene TRBJ1-2; the match to TRBD1 covers 7 bases. Per germline, CDR1 SGHDT and CDR2 YYEEEE. The junction had 7 bases not matched to a gene; V was cut back by 4 bases and J by 4 bases. The CDR3 has 14 residues. The CDR3 nucleotides are TGTGCCAGCAGCACGGGACAGAGATCCTATGGCTACACCTTC. This encodes CASSTGQRSYGYTF.

The rearrangement links TRBV11-2 to TRBJ1-2; D unresolved. V lost 0 bases to trimming and J lost 4 bases, with 9 bases between them. Germline loops: CDR1 SGHAT, CDR2 FQNNGV. CDR3 length equals 14 residues. CDR3 in amino acids: CASSLESGAYGYTF. The CDR3 coding sequence is TGTGCCAGCAGCTTAGAATCCGGCGCCTATGGCTACACCTTC.